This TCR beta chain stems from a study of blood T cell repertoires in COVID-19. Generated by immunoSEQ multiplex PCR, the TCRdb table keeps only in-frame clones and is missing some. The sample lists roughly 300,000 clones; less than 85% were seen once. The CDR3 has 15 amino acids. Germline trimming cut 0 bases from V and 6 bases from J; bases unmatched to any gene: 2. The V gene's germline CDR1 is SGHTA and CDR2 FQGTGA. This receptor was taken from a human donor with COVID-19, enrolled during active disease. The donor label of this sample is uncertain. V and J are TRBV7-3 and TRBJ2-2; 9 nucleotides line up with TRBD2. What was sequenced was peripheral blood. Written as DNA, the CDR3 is TGTGCCAGCAGCTTAACTAGCGGGAGTGCCGGGGAGCTGTTTTTT. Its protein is CASSLTSGSAGELFF.